The 18 T cell receptor beta chains in this list originate from one sample, sequenced in a study of blood T cell repertoires in COVID-19. Profiled with immunoSEQ multiplex PCR; TCRdb holds only in-frame clones, not every one. This sample has approximately 120,000 clones, with around 83% found just once. Material for sequencing was PBMCs or T cells enriched from blood (not recorded which). These receptors originate from a man aged 30 to 45 who had recovered from COVID-19.

This sequence joins TRBV4-1 and TRBJ2-3, with a tentative D call TRBD1 (7 bases). The CDR3 length is 16 residues. V lost 0 bases and J 5 bases, leaving 15 bases between the germline ends. Germline V gene data show CDR1 as MGHRA and CDR2 as YSYEKL. CDR3 sequence: CASSQDPGGRGDTQYF. CDR3 bases: TGCGCCAGCAGCCAAGACCCAGGGGGGAGAGGAGATACGCAGTATTTT.

The genes are TRBV25-1 and TRBJ2-2, with D perhaps TRBD2 (7 bases). The ends were cut back, 7 bases at V and 1 base at J, with 13 bases in the middle. Germline CDR1 reads MGHDK; CDR2 reads SYGVNS. There are 15 residues in the CDR3. CDR3 protein: CASTPRGGNTGELFF. The CDR3, as DNA: TGTGCCAGCACCCCGAGGGGGGGGAACACCGGGGAGCTGTTTTTT.

The chain joins TRBV19 to TRBJ2-2, with 8 nucleotides matching TRBD2. V was pared by 6 bases and J by 5 bases, with 5 bases of the junction left unmatched. CDR3 size: 14 residues. Germline loops: CDR1 LNHDA, CDR2 SQIVND (reference sequence). The CDR3 bases are TGTGCCAGTAGACTAGCGGTGAAGACCGGGGAGCTGTTTTTT. Residues: CASRLAVKTGELFF.

This clone was detected only once. The V call is TRBV2, the J call TRBJ2-7, with 7 bases matching TRBD2. The CDR3 sequence is 13 residues long. Germline V gene sequence: CDR1 SNHLY, CDR2 FYNNEI. Unmatched junction bases numbered 8, after V lost 6 bases and J lost 6 bases. The CDR3 DNA reads TGTGCCAGCAGAGCGGGGTCCGCCTCCGAGCAGTACTTC. It encodes CASRAGSASEQYF.

The V call is TRBV27, the J call TRBJ2-7; D not certain. Germline CDR1 is MNHEY and CDR2 is SMNVEV (reference sequence). Trimming removed 6 bases at V and 5 bases at J, with 20 bases between. The CDR3 is 15 residues long. Here the CDR3 DNA reads TGTGCCAGCAGCCAATCGGAGAGAAAGATTGACGAGCAGTACTTC. Translation gives CASSQSERKIDEQYF.

The gene calls are TRBV2 and TRBJ1-2; D not resolved. V lost 2 bases and J lost 6, with 16 bases in between. This CDR3 has 15 residues. From germline, CDR1 is SNHLY and CDR2 FYNNEI. The CDR3 here is CASSEPGFEEDGYTF. The CDR3 DNA sequence: TGTGCCAGCAGTGAACCGGGGTTCGAAGAAGATGGCTACACCTTC.

The V call is TRBV19, the J call TRBJ2-3; 7 bases line up with TRBD1. This CDR3 is 16 amino acids long. The J segment lost 0 bases and the V segment lost 5 bases, leaving 8 bases of the junction unmatched. Germline V gene data show CDR1 as LNHDA and CDR2 as SQIVND (reference sequence). As DNA, the CDR3 is TGTGCCAGTAGTGTAACCGGGACAGCCAGCACAGATACGCAGTATTTT. This translates into CASSVTGTASTDTQYF.

This clone has just one count. This same CDR3 is encoded by further DNA sequences in the sample. The chain combines TRBV6-5 with TRBJ1-1; D remains unclear. Germline V gene lookup returns CDR1 MNHEY and CDR2 SVGAGI. With 0 bases removed from V and 2 bases from J, the gap between germline ends came to 13 bases. CDR3 length: 16 amino acids. The DNA for the CDR3 is TGTGCCAGCAGTTACTCGAGTGGAGGGCATAACACTGAAGCTTTCTTT. This sequence encodes CASSYSSGGHNTEAFF.

The chain employs TRBV6-5 and TRBJ1-4, with D hard to call. The CDR3 runs to 14 residues. Trimming cost V 5 bases and J 0 bases, with 7 bases left between them. The germline V gene has CDR1 MNHEY and CDR2 SVGAGI. The CDR3 loop reads CASSLRTTNEKLFF. CDR3 coding DNA: TGTGCCAGCAGTCTGAGAACAACTAATGAAAAACTGTTTTTT.

The chain joins TRBV6-2 or TRBV6-3 to TRBJ1-4, with 9 bases aligning to TRBD1. The V segment lost 6 bases and the J segment 7 bases; nucleotides outside the gene matches: 6. CDR1 and CDR2 from the germline V gene are MNHEY and SVGEGT. The CDR3 spans 14 residues. The CDR3 reads CASSTGGASEKLFF. In nucleotides, the CDR3 is TGTGCCAGCAGCACAGGGGGCGCTTCTGAAAAACTGTTTTTT.

V and J are TRBV4-1 and TRBJ2-1, with 12 bases that match TRBD1. The J segment lost 7 bases and the V segment lost 2 bases, leaving 9 bases of the junction unmatched. The CDR3 has 17 amino acids. Germline assignment: CDR1 MGHRA and CDR2 YSYEKL. CDR3 nucleotide sequence: TGCGCCAGCAGCCAACTCCTCGGGACAGGGGGCATAAATGAGCAGTTCTTC. Amino acids: CASSQLLGTGGINEQFF.

The chain has TRBV5-4 and TRBJ2-1; weak D call: TRBD2 (6 bases). Trimming removed 5 bases at V and 8 bases at J, with 17 bases between. Germline-derived CDR1 and CDR2 are SGHNT and YYREEE (reference sequence). The CDR3 is 14 amino acids. The CDR3 loop reads CASSLAPGQYEQFF. Written as DNA, the CDR3 is TGTGCCAGCAGTCTAGCGCCAGGTCAATATGAGCAGTTCTTC.

This clone turned up a few times. This chain uses TRBV6-6 with TRBJ1-2; TRBD1 matches at 10 bases. From germline, CDR1 is MNHNY and CDR2 SVGAGI (reference sequence). The CDR3 spans 17 residues. Trimming took 5 bases from V and 2 from J; bases not matched to a gene: 11. CDR3 in DNA: TGTGCCAGCAGTCCCGCCCCAGGACAGGGGGGGAACTATGGCTACACCTTC. Its translation: CASSPAPGQGGNYGYTF.

The chain couples TRBV30 to TRBJ2-7, with TRBD1 identical over 8 bases. The trim removed 4 bases at V and 2 bases at J, leaving 7 bases unmatched. This CDR3 region has 14 residues. The germline CDR1 and CDR2 sequences are GTSNPN and SVGIG (reference sequence). The CDR3 DNA is TGTGCCTGGACCCAGGGGGCCGGAACCTACGAGCAGTACTTC. Its translation: CAWTQGAGTYEQYF.

In its sample, this clone was seen a few times. The V call is TRBV19, the J call TRBJ2-2; D is possibly TRBD1 (5 bases). Trimming shortened V by 1 base and J by 7 bases, and 13 bases separated the two germline ends. Germline CDR1 and CDR2: LNHDA and SQIVND (reference sequence). The CDR3 totals 15 residues. CDR3 in amino acids: CASSIGDRGSGELFF. In DNA, the CDR3 is TGTGCCAGTAGTATAGGTGACAGAGGAAGCGGGGAGCTGTTTTTT.

The J gene is TRBJ2-6, the V gene TRBV18, with 9 bases matching TRBD1. CDR3 length equals 20 residues. V shed 4 bases, J shed 0 bases, and the junction held 13 bases outside the gene matches. Germline CDR1 reads KGHSH; CDR2 reads LQKENI. In DNA form, the CDR3 reads TGTGCCAGCTCACAGTCGAGGGCGGGACAGGGATACTCTGGGGCCAACGTCCTGACTTTC. Translating gives CASSQSRAGQGYSGANVLTF.

The V call is TRBV6-5, the J call TRBJ2-1; 13 positions agree with TRBD2. Germline CDR1 reads MNHEY; CDR2 reads SVGAGI. This CDR3 contains 14 residues. The ends lost 9 bases at V and 7 bases at J; junction bases unmatched: 6. CDR3 bases: TGTGCCAGTCGTACTAGCGGGGGGGCAAATGAGCAGTTCTTC. This encodes CASRTSGGANEQFF.

This clone has at least ten counts. Other DNA sequences within the sample encode an identical CDR3. The V call is TRBV11-2, the J call TRBJ2-5, with 15 nucleotides matching TRBD2. The germline V gene encodes CDR1 SGHAT and CDR2 FQNNGV. The CDR3 consists of 16 residues. Unmatched junction bases numbered 8, after V lost 6 bases and J lost 6 bases. CDR3 coding DNA: TGTGCCAGCAGTTTTGGGGGACTAGCGGGGGGTCAGACCCAGTACTTC. Amino acid sequence: CASSFGGLAGGQTQYF.